The clone carrying this T cell receptor (beta chain) has just one count. Clones were sequenced by immunoSEQ multiplex PCR, and TCRdb holds only the in-frame ones, with some missing. In the table there are fewer than 250,000 clones, 70% to 90% of which are singletons. The sample originates from a study of blood T cell repertoires in COVID-19. This CDR3 has 15 residues. The ends were cut back, 4 bases at V and 7 bases at J, with 15 bases in the middle. The germline V gene encodes CDR1 SGHRS and CDR2 YFSETQ. This TCR came from a man aged 50-60 years with COVID-19, enrolled during active disease. V is TRBV5-1 and J is TRBJ1-6; D perhaps matches TRBD1 (6 bases). Source material: peripheral blood. CDR3 sequence (DNA): TGCGCCAGCAGCCAACAGGGCGGAGAAAATTCACCCCTCCACTTT. This sequence encodes CASSQQGGENSPLHF. Using reference TRBV5-1 and TRBJ1-6 for the parts outside the CDR3, the full variable domain is KAGVTQTPRYLIKTRGQQVTLSCSPISGHRSVSWYQQTPGQGLQFLFEYFSETQRNKGNFPGRFSGRQFSNSRSEMNVSTLELGDSALYLCASSQQGGENSPLHFGNGTRLTVT.